This T cell receptor (beta chain) comes out of a study of T-cell memory formation after mild COVID-19. Study results and caveats: Clones that shrank (day 15 to 85) were balanced CD4/CD8, whereas later expanders leaned CD4+. The main location of contracting CD4+ clones was CM and EM, and that of contracting CD8+ clones was EMRA.

The V and J ends lost 4 bases and 1 base respectively, with 5 bases between them. The CDR3 is 12 amino acids. The germline V gene encodes CDR1 SQVTM and CDR2 ANQGSEA. After 5'RACE with constant-segment primers, TCR alpha and TCR beta cDNA libraries carrying sample barcodes and UMIs were obtained. From the 5' RACE reads, TCRdb called clonotypes with MiXCR, one entry per CDR3 protein. The top ten hold 0.65% to 0.9% of the sample, which has tens of thousands of distinct CDR3 sequences, about 6.1% seen once. This clonotype was recorded a few times. Its antigen is undetermined. The chain has TRBV29-1 and TRBJ1-5, with no clear D. Sequences were obtained from PBMCs or a T cell subset sorted from them (not recorded which). This clonotype was sampled from an adult who had mild COVID-19 (a few samples of this study predate the infection). Cell type and time point are not known. The CDR3 reads CSVGASNQPQHF. CDR3 bases: TGCAGCGTTGGGGCCAGCAATCAGCCCCAGCATTTT.